Presented here are 29 T cell receptor beta chains from one specimen sequenced in a study of cytomegalovirus exposure and HLA in healthy donors (dated by TCRdb to 2016 to 2017). Library method: the immunoSEQ multiplex PCR assay. The multiplex PCR relied on a mix of 60 forward primers for TCR Vbeta segments and 13 reverse primers for TCR Jbeta segments. This immuneACCESS table, as held by TCRdb, lists in-frame sequences with V and J called but not all clones. Of the missing ones, under half trace to an unresolved V gene in checked studies; the others have no known cause. This sample's table contains around 75,000 clones. Of the sample, roughly an eighth is held by the ten largest clones. Material: PBMCs. These receptors were collected from a man aged 50-60 years in good health and CMV-seropositive.

The chain joins TRBV29-1 to TRBJ1-1; the D gene is possibly TRBD1 (6 bases). The length of the CDR3 is 13 residues. Germline V lookup: CDR1 SQVTM, CDR2 ANQGSEA. Trimming cost V 7 bases and J 0 bases, with 12 bases left between them. CDR3 DNA sequence: TGCAGCGCTGCGACAGGCATGAACACTGAAGCTTTCTTT. Translating gives CSAATGMNTEAFF.

J is TRBJ1-1 and V is TRBV6-5; D possibly corresponds to TRBD1 (5 bases). CDR3 length: 13 residues. The V and J ends lost 5 bases and 1 base respectively, with 8 bases between them. The V gene's germline CDR1 is MNHEY and CDR2 SVGAGI. CDR3 DNA: TGTGCCAGCAGTCGGGGGGGGAACACTGAAGCTTTCTTT. Encoded protein: CASSRGGNTEAFF.

This sequence joins TRBV5-1 and TRBJ2-1; possible D gene TRBD2, 6 bases. The length of the CDR3 is 15 residues. Trimming removed 2 bases from V and 3 bases from J, with 12 bases in between. Germline loops: CDR1 SGHRS, CDR2 YFSETQ. The CDR3 here is CASSLELALYNEQFF. CDR3 sequence (DNA): TGCGCCAGCAGCTTAGAACTAGCCCTCTACAATGAGCAGTTCTTC.

The chain combines TRBV5-1 with TRBJ1-2; no firm D call. Germline V gene data show CDR1 as SGHRS and CDR2 as YFSETQ. V was cut by 0 bases and J by 2 bases, with 8 bases left in between. The CDR3 spans 14 residues. CDR3 nucleotides: TGCGCCAGCAGCTTGGAGGGCGGGAACTATGGCTACACCTTC. Translation gives CASSLEGGNYGYTF.

The rearrangement joins TRBV9 to TRBJ1-1; TRBD1 might be the D (6 bases). V was trimmed by 3 bases and J by 4 bases, leaving 13 bases between them. The CDR3 extends over 14 amino acids. The germline CDR1 and CDR2 sequences are SGDLS and YYNGEE. The CDR3, as DNA: TGTGCCAGCAGCGACCCCAGGGGCAGCACTGAAGCTTTCTTT. The encoded protein is CASSDPRGSTEAFF.

The chain uses TRBV9 and TRBJ1-4; the D gene is possibly TRBD1 (5 bases). This CDR3 has 14 amino acids. In germline, CDR1 is SGDLS, CDR2 YYNGEE. V was trimmed by 3 bases and J by 6 bases, leaving 12 bases between them. The CDR3 DNA reads TGTGCCAGCAGCGCGGGACTCCCCCATGAAAAACTGTTTTTT. Translating gives CASSAGLPHEKLFF. The whole variable domain, remainder taken from reference TRBV9 and TRBJ1-4, is DSGVTQTPKHLITATGQRVTLRCSPRSGDLSVYWYQQSLDQGLQFLIQYYNGEERAKGNILERFSAQQFPDLHSELNLSSLELGDSALYFCASSAGLPHEKLFFGSGTQLSVL.

The chain has TRBV5-6 and TRBJ2-3; the D is unclear. This CDR3 has 15 amino acids. The germline V and J ends were trimmed by 0 bases and 1 base, with 9 bases remaining between them. CDR1 and CDR2 (germline): SGHDT, YYEEEE. DNA of the CDR3: TGTGCCAGCAGCTTGGGGAGCCTACGCACAGATACGCAGTATTTT. Translating gives CASSLGSLRTDTQYF.

The rearrangement uses TRBV12-5 and TRBJ2-3; no clear D gene. CDR3 length: 14 residues. V lost 7 bases and J 2 bases, leaving 13 bases between the germline ends. CDR1 and CDR2 from the germline V gene are LGHNT and FRNRAP. The CDR3 reads CASALQLSTDTQYF. The CDR3 DNA reads TGTGCTAGTGCTCTTCAGTTATCCACAGATACGCAGTATTTT.

The chain uses TRBV9 and TRBJ1-2, with no clear D. This CDR3 region has 16 residues. Trimming took off 0 bases at V and 6 bases at J, with 18 bases between the two ends. Germline values: CDR1 SGDLS, CDR2 YYNGEE. CDR3 sequence reads: CASSVGRVSPLDGYTF. CDR3 DNA sequence: TGTGCCAGCAGCGTAGGGAGGGTGTCACCTCTGGATGGCTACACCTTC.

The V call is TRBV5-6, the J call TRBJ1-5; 11 positions agree with TRBD1. Trimming at V came to 4 bases and at J to 5 bases, leaving 5 bases not matched to a gene. Germline V gene sequence: CDR1 SGHDT, CDR2 YYEEEE. This CDR3 is built from 15 residues. This chain's CDR3 is CASSLPDRGHQPQHF. The CDR3 DNA sequence: TGTGCCAGCAGCCTTCCGGACAGGGGGCATCAGCCCCAGCATTTT.

The chain has TRBV15 and TRBJ2-3; no clear D. This CDR3 spans 12 amino acids. Germline CDR1 is LNHNV and CDR2 is YYDKDF (reference sequence). The V and J ends lost 0 bases and 7 bases respectively, with 5 bases between them. CDR3 coding DNA: TGTGCCACCAGCAGAGATCACAATACGCAGTATTTT. Translating gives CATSRDHNTQYF.

The chain employs TRBV10-3 and TRBJ1-1, with D perhaps TRBD1 (6 bases). The V end lost 4 bases, the J end lost 1 base, and 16 bases lay between the germline ends. CDR1 is ENHRY and CDR2 is SYGVKD in the germline V gene. This CDR3 spans 16 amino acids. The CDR3 spells CAISAVDRPGNTEAFF. Here the CDR3 DNA reads TGTGCCATCAGTGCTGTCGACAGGCCGGGGAACACTGAAGCTTTCTTT.

The chain links TRBV5-4 to TRBJ2-5; 7 bases are a match to TRBD1. The CDR3 spans 15 residues. The V gene's germline CDR1 is SGHNT and CDR2 YYREEE (reference sequence). With 3 bases clipped from V and 5 bases from J, the junction kept 10 bases outside the gene matches. The CDR3 is CASSYSLMTGETQYF. DNA for the CDR3: TGTGCCAGCAGCTACTCCTTGATGACAGGGGAGACCCAGTACTTC. The whole variable domain, remainder taken from reference TRBV5-4 and TRBJ2-5, is ETGVTQSPTHLIKTRGQQVTLRCSSQSGHNTVSWYQQALGQGPQFIFQYYREEENGRGNFPPRFSGLQFPNYSSELNVNALELDDSALYLCASSYSLMTGETQYFGPGTRLLVL.

This chain joins TRBV14 and TRBJ2-3; 7 positions agree with TRBD2. CDR3 length: 18 residues. The germline CDR1 and CDR2 sequences are SGHDN and FVKESK. V lost 4 bases and J lost 0; bases outside the gene matches: 13. This chain's CDR3 is CASSLLGGNGLSTDTQYF. The CDR3 DNA reads TGTGCCAGCAGCCTCCTGGGGGGGAATGGCCTTAGCACAGATACGCAGTATTTT.

The chain recombines TRBV7-9 with TRBJ2-7, with 9 positions matching TRBD1. The CDR3 consists of 15 residues. V dropped 6 bases and J dropped 3; count of bases not matched to a gene: 9. Germline V CDR1 and CDR2: SEHNR, FQNEAQ (reference sequence). The CDR3 sequence: CASSRGTGYGYEQYF. DNA for the CDR3: TGTGCCAGCAGTCGAGGGACAGGGTACGGCTACGAGCAGTACTTC.

The chain combines TRBV7-9 with TRBJ1-2, with D possibly TRBD1 on 5 matching bases. The germline gives CDR1 SEHNR, CDR2 FQNEAQ (reference sequence). V was pared by 6 bases and J by 6 bases, with 14 bases between. CDR3 length: 13 residues. CDR3 loop: CASSSSGTHGYTF. CDR3 bases: TGTGCCAGCAGTTCTTCCGGGACTCATGGCTACACCTTC.

V is TRBV10-1 and J is TRBJ2-5; D perhaps matches TRBD1 (6 bases). CDR1 and CDR2 (germline): WNHNN, SYGVQD (reference sequence). The ends were cut back, 4 bases at V and 3 bases at J, with 9 bases in the middle. The CDR3 is 13 amino acids. The CDR3 loop reads CASSGSGEETQYF. The CDR3 nucleotides are TGCGCCAGCAGTGGATCAGGGGAAGAGACCCAGTACTTC.

The chain has TRBV7-3 and TRBJ2-2; 8 bases are shared with TRBD2. The CDR3 runs 16 residues. V trimming: 5 bases; J trimming: 2 bases; junction bases outside the gene matches: 7. Germline loops: CDR1 SGHTA, CDR2 FQGTGA. As DNA, the CDR3 is TGTGCCAGCAGCCCCGAGCGGGGGAGTAACACCGGGGAGCTGTTTTTT. This sequence encodes CASSPERGSNTGELFF.

V is TRBV7-9 and J is TRBJ2-7; a possible D gene is TRBD2 (6 bases). The CDR3 totals 14 residues. Trimming removed 3 bases at V and 0 bases at J, with 9 bases between. From germline, CDR1 is SEHNR and CDR2 FQNEAQ (reference sequence). CDR3 nucleotide sequence: TGTGCCAGCAGCTTTGGGGGGACCTCCTACGAGCAGTACTTC. It codes for CASSFGGTSYEQYF. Full variable domain (rest looked up from reference TRBV7-9 and TRBJ2-7): DTGVSQNPRHKITKRGQNVTFRCDPISEHNRLYWYRQTLGQGPEFLTYFQNEAQLEKSRLLSDRFSAERPKGSFSTLEIQRTEQGDSAMYLCASSFGGTSYEQYFGPGTRLTVT.

Turning to this clone: The junction and the germline gene differ at one end; a read error may be behind it. Other nucleotide sequences in the sample specify the same CDR3. This chain links TRBV18 with TRBJ2-2; no clear D. The CDR3 runs to 13 residues. The germline V gene encodes CDR1 KGHSH and CDR2 LQKENI. The CDR3 DNA reads as TGTGCTAGCTCACGAGAGAACACCGGGGAGCTGTTTTTT. Protein sequence: CASSRENTGELFF.

The chain links TRBV5-1 to TRBJ1-2; no reliable D call. Germline lookup yields CDR1 SGHRS and CDR2 YFSETQ. V shed 4 bases and J shed 6 bases, with 13 bases lying between them. This CDR3 is 13 amino acids long. The CDR3 sequence: CASSDLGADGYTF. The CDR3 coding sequence is TGCGCCAGCAGCGATTTGGGCGCCGATGGCTACACCTTC.

This chain connects TRBV15 to TRBJ2-5, with D possibly matching TRBD1 (5 bases). The V gene's germline CDR1 is LNHNV and CDR2 YYDKDF (reference sequence). CDR3 length: 15 amino acids. V shed 3 bases and J shed 4 bases, with 15 bases lying between them. Here the CDR3 reads CATSSRIGARETQYF. Written as DNA, the CDR3 is TGTGCCACCAGCAGTCGCATAGGGGCACGAGAGACCCAGTACTTC.

This chain links TRBV10-1 with TRBJ1-3, with no clear D. Germline loops: CDR1 WNHNN, CDR2 SYGVQD (reference sequence). The CDR3 runs 14 residues. The V end was cut by 3 bases, the J end by 4 bases, with 10 bases between. CDR3 DNA sequence: TGCGCCAGCAGTGAAGAGGGTGGAGGAAACACCATATATTTT. This encodes CASSEEGGGNTIYF.

With regard to this clone: Other DNA sequences in the same sample also yield this CDR3. The CDR3 DNA reads as TGTGCCAACAGTAAGTTGGAGGGTCTAGCGGTTAGCACAGATACGCAGTATTTT. Protein sequence: CANSKLEGLAVSTDTQYF. V usage is TRBV19 and J usage is TRBJ2-3; the match to TRBD2 covers 7 bases. V lost 10 bases, J lost 0 bases, and 19 bases stayed unmatched. The germline V gene encodes CDR1 LNHDA and CDR2 SQIVND (reference sequence). This CDR3 contains 18 residues.

The rearrangement joins TRBV4-2 to TRBJ2-3; 10 bases agree with TRBD1. The V gene end was trimmed by 1 base and the J gene end by 2 bases; junction bases not matched to a gene: 3. The length of the CDR3 is 16 residues. Germline-derived CDR1 and CDR2 are LGHNA and YNFKEQ. The CDR3 region is CASSQVGTGVTDTQYF. CDR3 sequence (DNA): TGTGCCAGCAGCCAAGTTGGGACAGGGGTCACAGATACGCAGTATTTT.

This sequence joins TRBV28 and TRBJ1-2, with D possibly matching TRBD1 (5 bases). Looked up from germline, CDR1 is MDHEN and CDR2 is SYDVKM. The CDR3 spans 12 residues. V was trimmed by 6 bases and J by 8 bases, leaving 13 bases between them. The CDR3 protein is CASRQAPRGYTF. CDR3 DNA sequence: TGTGCCAGCAGACAGGCTCCTAGGGGCTACACCTTC.

The CDR3 bases are TGCGCCAGCAGTACAGGGGGGACCAATCAGCCCCAGCATTTT. Its translation is CASSTGGTNQPQHF. The chain combines TRBV5-1 with TRBJ1-5, with TRBD1 identical over 8 bases. CDR3 length: 14 amino acids. Germline loops: CDR1 SGHRS, CDR2 YFSETQ. V dropped 5 bases and J dropped 3; count of bases not matched to a gene: 4.

The rearrangement uses TRBV7-2 and TRBJ1-2; no reliable D call. CDR3 length: 13 residues. V was clipped by 4 bases and J by 6 bases, with 12 bases between them. CDR1 is SGHTA and CDR2 is FQGNSA in the germline V gene. This CDR3 is CASSSRSGDGYTF. The CDR3 DNA is TGTGCCAGCAGCTCGAGATCCGGGGATGGCTACACCTTC.

CDR3 nucleotides: TGTGCCAGCAGCATCTGGAGTGGGACAGACAATGAAAAACTGTTTTTT. This sequence encodes CASSIWSGTDNEKLFF. The V and J genes are TRBV5-6 and TRBJ1-4, with 7 bases aligning to TRBD1. Germline V gene data show CDR1 as SGHDT and CDR2 as YYEEEE. This CDR3 has 16 residues. The ends lost 4 bases at V and 5 bases at J; junction bases unmatched: 11.